Listed here is a single T cell receptor (beta chain). The target of this receptor is not known. No much larger clone is present one base from it, and per-base qualities are unavailable. Spanning cysteine to phenylalanine, the CDR3 consists of 17 amino acids. The only DNA kept is the CDR3, 51 bases in frame from the first base. Cut back by 6 bases and 0 bases, the V and J ends lie 15 bases apart. Based on the germline V gene, the CDR1 and CDR2 sequences are MDHEN and SYDVKM. Receptors were amplified or captured by the immunoSEQ multiplex PCR assay. For the multiplex PCR, a mixture combining 60 forward primers for TCR Vbeta segments and 13 reverse primers for TCR Jbeta segments was used. The CDR3 region of rearranged TCR beta genes was amplified from genomic DNA by a multiplex PCR assay. On the Illumina HiSeq System, the amplified TCR beta libraries were sequenced as 87-base-pair reads. The study's processing was this. In a later analysis, some 80 million unique TCR beta chains were counted across the 500 to 700 repertoires, and around 10 million of these chains were shared by at least two donors. Raw reads were error-corrected and collapsed into unique sequences by a nearest-neighbor algorithm in which closely related sequences were merged to remove PCR and sequencing errors. To assign V, D and J gene segments, CDR3 sequences were aligned to IMGT reference sequences. For a sequence to be retained, at least a six-nucleotide match to both a V gene segment and a J gene segment was required. A rearrangement counted as productive if the CDR3 had no stop codons and remained in frame with V and J, and every other rearrangement counted as non-productive. Following IMGT convention, CDR3 was defined as the stretch from the second conserved V-encoded cysteine to the conserved J-encoded phenylalanine. The earlier analysis of about 610 of the donors excluded any sequence lacking an unambiguous match to a single V gene segment. An earlier analysis of almost 600 of the donors classified V segments as functional when productive rearrangements were above 56.7% and as segregating when the standard deviation between donors was above 5%. A statistical classification framework was built to diagnose cytomegalovirus status from the catalog of TCR beta chain sequences. A later analysis assigned V and J genes by comparing TCR nucleotide sequences with IMGT/GENE-DB human TR gene sequences. The TCRdist pipeline was used in a later analysis to assign CDR3 sequences and most-parsimonious VDJ recombination scenarios. In a later analysis, each TCR beta chain was defined by its CDR3 amino acid sequence together with its V-gene family, and reads lacking a unique V-gene family were excluded. A later analysis removed roughly 590 highly shared, low-generation-probability nucleotide sequences to deal with suspected cross-contamination and a sequencing artifact. In a later analysis, a clonal expansion index for each public chain was calculated from normalized within-repertoire ranks of inferred template counts. Generation probabilities in a later analysis came from a VDJ recombination model fitted to out-of-frame rearrangements, and those results were checked against IGoR. A later analysis scored TCR-TCR, TCR-HLA and TCR-CMV co-occurrence with hypergeometric tests, applying a repertoire-size bias correction to TCR pairs. In a later analysis, false discovery rates were estimated by permuting HLA or CMV assignments 20 times. In a later analysis, co-occurring TCRs were grouped using DBSCAN, and TCRdist sequence similarity was added for clustering within HLA-allele-positive subsets. Repertoires with fewer than 30,000 or more than 120,000 public chains were left out of co-occurrence clustering, as were a handful of repertoires with anomalous nucleotide sharing. TCRdb took over this immuneACCESS table, retaining in-frame rearrangements with V and J assigned. Such tables are incomplete; in checked studies, under half of the missing clones stem from an unresolved V gene, and the remainder is unexplained. V and J calls plus clone size are reproduced from that table; the DNA served to infer D and trimming. In all, the sample holds roughly 180,000 clones, and roughly 87% of those were seen once. The ten top clones hold more than 1.5% of the sample.

The cohort consisted of fewer than 700 healthy bone marrow donors. All cohort members were sampled while nominally healthy, although unrecorded immune exposures were likely present. The donor tested CMV seronegative, placing the donor among the 352 seronegative members of the cohort. A peripheral blood sample was provided by each donor, and peripheral blood mononuclear cells were used for TCR beta sequencing. The Qiagen DNeasy Blood Extraction Kit was used to extract genomic DNA from the blood cell samples. The data derive from a study of cytomegalovirus exposure and HLA in healthy donors (dated by TCRdb to 2017 to 2019). For the study in its entirety: According to an earlier analysis of 587 of the donors, some 180 million T cells yielded some 120 million unique TCR beta sequences and 276 Gb of sequence data. An early release that covered about 600 HLA-typed donors contained 250 to 350 gigabases of sequencing data and tens of millions of unique TCR sequences. The genetic ancestry cluster associated with self-reported Caucasian donors included roughly 84% of the 300 to 450 genotyped donors. The study aimed to test whether signatures of past pathogen exposure could be identified by cataloging public T cell receptors. Using immunosequencing, the study profiled T cell repertoires from around 670 subjects and related those repertoires to cytomegalovirus serostatus. Along with the approximately 700-subject first cohort, a separate validation cohort of 120 different subjects was used. The study combined high-throughput TCR immunosequencing, statistical association of individual TCRs with disease status, and machine learning to predict cytomegalovirus infection status. A later analysis re-examined previously published TCR beta repertoires from 500 to 700 donors and added high-resolution HLA genotyping to investigate patterns of TCR occurrence. The later analysis used no new phenotypic data to find candidate immune exposures, relying instead on TCR beta sequences and their occurrence across donors. An earlier analysis of several hundred of the donors applied high-throughput TCR beta sequencing to assess whether each TCR beta V gene segment acted as functional or pseudogenic. Donor age, sex, ethnicity and CMV serostatus were compiled together with the repertoire data. A later genetic analysis took genome-wide SNP genotypes for about 55% of the 666 donors and used that subset as a discovery cohort. Every discovery cohort repertoire had been produced on one sequencing platform. Class I and class II HLA loci were covered by the typing at four-digit resolution. Typing coverage differed by locus: A, B, C, DRB1 and DQB1 were typed in about 629-640 donors, DQA1 in roughly 510, DPA1 in 600 to 610, and DPB1 in about 450. Roughly five DR-DQ haplotypes were handled as single units for association and clustering because linkage in the cohort was strong. Among about 400 genotyped donors of the cohort, an average of around 250,000 unique TCR beta nucleotide sequences was sequenced per donor, of which about 19% were non-productive.

General findings and caveats noted by the study authors: Most CMV-associated TCR beta chains appeared to be HLA-restricted in a later analysis, and the HLA associations seemed to be driven largely by CMV exposure. According to the authors, the approach could potentially be generalized to other disease states and immunological phenotypes. Cytomegalovirus status was reported to be diagnosed by the classifier with high specificity and sensitivity in both the original and validation cohorts. In a later analysis, around 17,000 TCR beta sequences were associated with specific HLA alleles at a false discovery rate of 0.05. The sequencing pipeline was judged likely to have produced a cluster of highly shared sequence variants as a technical artifact. According to a later analysis, TCR association rates differed among HLA loci, with DRB1 alleles showing the most associated TCRs and HLA-C alleles showing the fewest. When HLA alleles, especially DR and DQ, strongly co-occurred, attributing TCR associations to individual alleles was difficult. Some IMGT-functional V segments, including TRBV6-2 and TRBV6-3, could not be distinguished by the 87-base-pair reads and were therefore excluded. Roughly 15 rarely observed V segments, including chromosome 9 orphons, were excluded from the earlier analysis of 550 to 700 of the donors because counts were too low. Compared with equally common non-associated chains, HLA-associated TCR beta chains in a later analysis were more clonally expanded and had lower generation probabilities. In a later analysis, several top co-occurrence clusters were reported to appear linked to parvovirus B19, influenza, CMV and Epstein-Barr virus. Sequencing depth was assumed to be roughly uniform across donors in the presence/absence analyses, though that assumption may not hold. Correlated functional status among segregating V segments might reflect linkage disequilibrium, but an unknown experimental factor could not be ruled out. Because some donors lacked HLA typing at each locus, the association tests relied only on the typed subset. For the cohort, immune exposure information was limited to CMV serostatus. In vitro tests confirmed that a few of the cytomegalovirus-associated TCR beta chains recognize cytomegalovirus antigens. Most TCR sequences were observed very rarely across donors, whereas some public TCRs were present in many individuals. The study listed over 150 TCR beta chains as associated with cytomegalovirus. In a later genetic analysis, a missense DCLRE1C variant was associated with V-gene and J-gene trimming of TCR beta chains, and the association was replicated in an independent cohort. A further reported finding was that TCR beta sequences accurately predicted the HLA-A and HLA-B alleles for most subjects in the first cohort. According to a later genetic analysis, donors in an Asian-associated ancestry cluster had fewer N-insertions in productive TCRs than the approximately 670-donor mean. The cohort was sequenced for TCR beta chains only, and without alpha or paired-chain data the features that could be detected were limited. In an earlier analysis of roughly 560 of the donors, most TCR beta V segments were observed in productive rearrangements about 90% or about 30% of the time, broadly matching IMGT annotations.

What was sequenced was PBMCs. This chain is built from TRBV28 and TRBJ2-6; possibly the D gene is TRBD1, per 5 matching bases. The receptor was derived from a man aged 35 to 55 in good health and CMV-seronegative. At the DNA level, the sequence is TGTGCCAGCAGCCGAGTAGCCGACAGCTCTGGGGCCAACGTCCTGACTTTC. Translated, it reads CASSRVADSSGANVLTF.